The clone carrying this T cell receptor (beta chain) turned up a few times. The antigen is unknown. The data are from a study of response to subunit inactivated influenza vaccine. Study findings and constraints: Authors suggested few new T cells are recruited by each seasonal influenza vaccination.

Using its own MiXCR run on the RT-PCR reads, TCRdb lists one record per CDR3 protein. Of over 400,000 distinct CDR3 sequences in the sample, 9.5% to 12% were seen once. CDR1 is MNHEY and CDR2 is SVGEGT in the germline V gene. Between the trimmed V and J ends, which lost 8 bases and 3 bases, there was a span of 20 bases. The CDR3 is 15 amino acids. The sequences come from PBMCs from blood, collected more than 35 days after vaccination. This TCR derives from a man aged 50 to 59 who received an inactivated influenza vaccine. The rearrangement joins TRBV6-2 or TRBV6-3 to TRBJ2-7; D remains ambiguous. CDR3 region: CASRAPGRINYEQYF. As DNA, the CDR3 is TGTGCCAGCCGGGCCCCCGGAAGGATAAACTACGAGCAGTACTTC.